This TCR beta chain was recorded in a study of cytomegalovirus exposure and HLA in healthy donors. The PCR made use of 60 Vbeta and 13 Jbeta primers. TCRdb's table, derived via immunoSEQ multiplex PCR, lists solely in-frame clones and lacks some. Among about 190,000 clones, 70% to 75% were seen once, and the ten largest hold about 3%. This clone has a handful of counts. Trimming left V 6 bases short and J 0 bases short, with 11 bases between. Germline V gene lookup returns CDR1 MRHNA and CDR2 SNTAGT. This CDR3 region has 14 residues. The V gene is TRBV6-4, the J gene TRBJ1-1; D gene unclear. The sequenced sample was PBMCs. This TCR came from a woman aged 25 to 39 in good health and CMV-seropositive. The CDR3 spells CASRTNTMNTEAFF. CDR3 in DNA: TGTGCCAGCAGAACCAACACAATGAACACTGAAGCTTTCTTT.